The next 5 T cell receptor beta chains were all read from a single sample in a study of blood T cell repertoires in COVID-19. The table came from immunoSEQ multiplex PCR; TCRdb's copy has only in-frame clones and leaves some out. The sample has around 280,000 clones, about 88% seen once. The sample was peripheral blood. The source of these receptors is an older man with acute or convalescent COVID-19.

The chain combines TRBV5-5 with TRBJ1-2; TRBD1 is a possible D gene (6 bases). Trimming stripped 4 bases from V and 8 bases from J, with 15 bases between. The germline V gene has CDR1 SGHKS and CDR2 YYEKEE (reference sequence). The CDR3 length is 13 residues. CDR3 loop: CASSPTGPLGYTF. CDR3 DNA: TGTGCCAGCAGCCCGACAGGCCCCCTAGGCTACACCTTC.

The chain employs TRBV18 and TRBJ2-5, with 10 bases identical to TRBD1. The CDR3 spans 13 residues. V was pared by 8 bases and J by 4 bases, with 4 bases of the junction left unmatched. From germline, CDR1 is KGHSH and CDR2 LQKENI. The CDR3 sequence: CASVRDRGETQYF. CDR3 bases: TGTGCCAGCGTTCGGGACAGGGGAGAGACCCAGTACTTC.

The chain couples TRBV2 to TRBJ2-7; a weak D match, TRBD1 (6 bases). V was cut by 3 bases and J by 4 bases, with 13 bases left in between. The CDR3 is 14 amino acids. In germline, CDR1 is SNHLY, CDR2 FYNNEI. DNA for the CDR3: TGTGCCAGCAGTGATGCAGGGGTTAGGTACGAGCAGTACTTC. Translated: CASSDAGVRYEQYF.

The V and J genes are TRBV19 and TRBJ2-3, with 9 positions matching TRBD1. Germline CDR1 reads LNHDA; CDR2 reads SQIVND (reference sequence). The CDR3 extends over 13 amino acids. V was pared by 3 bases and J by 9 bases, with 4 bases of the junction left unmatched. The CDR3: CASSIGGTGTQYF. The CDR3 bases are TGTGCCAGTAGTATTGGGGGGACAGGGACGCAGTATTTT.

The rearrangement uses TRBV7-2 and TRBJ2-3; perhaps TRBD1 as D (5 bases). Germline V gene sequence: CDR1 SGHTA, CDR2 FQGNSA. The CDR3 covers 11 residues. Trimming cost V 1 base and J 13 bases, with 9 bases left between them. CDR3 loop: CASSLGQWEYF. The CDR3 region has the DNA TGTGCCAGCAGCTTAGGACAGTGGGAGTATTTT. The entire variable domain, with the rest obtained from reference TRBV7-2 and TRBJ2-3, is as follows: GAGVSQSPSNKVTEKGKDVELRCDPISGHTALYWYRQSLGQGLEFLIYFQGNSAPDKSGLPSDRFSAERTGGSVSTLTIQRTQQEDSAVYLCASSLGQWEYFGPGTRLTVL.